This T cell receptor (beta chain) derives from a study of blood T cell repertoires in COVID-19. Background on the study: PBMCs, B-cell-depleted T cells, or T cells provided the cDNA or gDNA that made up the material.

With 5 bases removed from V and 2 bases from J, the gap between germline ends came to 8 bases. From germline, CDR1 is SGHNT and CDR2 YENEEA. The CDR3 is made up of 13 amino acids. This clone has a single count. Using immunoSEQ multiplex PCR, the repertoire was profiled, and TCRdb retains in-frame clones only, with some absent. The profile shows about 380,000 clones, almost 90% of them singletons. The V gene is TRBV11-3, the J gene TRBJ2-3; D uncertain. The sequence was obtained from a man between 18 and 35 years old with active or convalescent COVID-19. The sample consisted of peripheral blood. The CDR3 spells CASSERNTDTQYF. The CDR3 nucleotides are TGTGCCAGCAGCGAGAGGAACACAGATACGCAGTATTTT.